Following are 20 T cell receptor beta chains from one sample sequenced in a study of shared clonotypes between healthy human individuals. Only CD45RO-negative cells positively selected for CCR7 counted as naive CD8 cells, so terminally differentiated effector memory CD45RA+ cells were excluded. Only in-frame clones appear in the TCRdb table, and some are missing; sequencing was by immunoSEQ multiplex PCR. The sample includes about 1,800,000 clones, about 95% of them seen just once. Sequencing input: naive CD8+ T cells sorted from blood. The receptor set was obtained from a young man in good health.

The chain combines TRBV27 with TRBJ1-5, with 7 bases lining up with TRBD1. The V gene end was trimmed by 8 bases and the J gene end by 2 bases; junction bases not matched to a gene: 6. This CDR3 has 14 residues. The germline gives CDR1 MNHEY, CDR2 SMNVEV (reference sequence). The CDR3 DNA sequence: TGTGCCAGCCAAACAACAGGGGGCAATCAGCCCCAGCATTTT. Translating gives CASQTTGGNQPQHF.

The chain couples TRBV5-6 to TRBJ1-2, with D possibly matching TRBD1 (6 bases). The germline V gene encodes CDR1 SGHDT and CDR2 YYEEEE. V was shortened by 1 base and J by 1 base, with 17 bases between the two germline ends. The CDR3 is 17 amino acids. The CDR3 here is CASSLPYREGINYGYTF. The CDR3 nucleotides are TGTGCCAGCAGCTTGCCCTACAGGGAGGGCATTAACTATGGCTACACCTTC.

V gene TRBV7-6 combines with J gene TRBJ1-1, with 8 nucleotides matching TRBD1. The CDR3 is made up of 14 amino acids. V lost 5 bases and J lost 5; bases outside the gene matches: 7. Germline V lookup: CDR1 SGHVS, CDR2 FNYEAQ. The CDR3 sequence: CASSQQGGYTEAFF. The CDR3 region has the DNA TGTGCCAGCAGCCAACAGGGGGGGTATACTGAAGCTTTCTTT.

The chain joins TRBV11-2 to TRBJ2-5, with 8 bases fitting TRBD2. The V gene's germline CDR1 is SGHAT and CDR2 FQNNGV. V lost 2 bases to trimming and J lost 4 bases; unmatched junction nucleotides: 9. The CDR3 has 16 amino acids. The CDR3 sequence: CASSLPRGGAGETQYF. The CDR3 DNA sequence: TGTGCCAGCAGCTTACCCCGGGGGGGAGCGGGAGAGACCCAGTACTTC. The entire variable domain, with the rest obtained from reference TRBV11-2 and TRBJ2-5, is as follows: EAGVAQSPRYKIIEKRQSVAFWCNPISGHATLYWYQQILGQGPKLLIQFQNNGVVDDSQLPKDRFSAERLKGVDSTLKIQPAKLEDSAVYLCASSLPRGGAGETQYFGPGTRLLVL.

For the CDR3, the DNA is TGTGCCAGTAGTTACCGGGACCGGGGCATGCCCCAGCATTTT. Its protein product is CASSYRDRGMPQHF. The chain employs TRBV19 and TRBJ1-5; TRBD1 is a possible D gene (5 bases). V lost 5 bases, J lost 9 bases, and 17 bases lay in between. The CDR3 totals 14 residues. The V gene's germline CDR1 is LNHDA and CDR2 SQIVND (reference sequence).

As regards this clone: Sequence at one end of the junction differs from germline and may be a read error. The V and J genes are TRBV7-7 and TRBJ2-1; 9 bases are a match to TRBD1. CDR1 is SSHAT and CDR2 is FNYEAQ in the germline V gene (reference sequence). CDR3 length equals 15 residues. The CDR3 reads CASSPTPGDRDEQFF. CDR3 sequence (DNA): TGTGCTAGCAGCCCCACCCCCGGGGACAGGGATGAGCAGTTCTTC.

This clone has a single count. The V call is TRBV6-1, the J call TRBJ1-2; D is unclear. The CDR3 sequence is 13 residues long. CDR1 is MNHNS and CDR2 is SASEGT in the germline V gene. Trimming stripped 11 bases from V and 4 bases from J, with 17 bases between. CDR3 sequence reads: CALGGSLSYGYTF. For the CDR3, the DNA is TGTGCCCTGGGTGGGTCCCTCAGCTATGGCTACACCTTC.

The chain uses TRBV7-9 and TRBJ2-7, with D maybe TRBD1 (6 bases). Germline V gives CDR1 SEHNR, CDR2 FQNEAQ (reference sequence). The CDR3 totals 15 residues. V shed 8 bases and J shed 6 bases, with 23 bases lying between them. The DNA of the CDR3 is TGTGCCAGCTCTGGGGCTGGACAGCCTCTCCCCGAGCAGTACTTC. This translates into CASSGAGQPLPEQYF.

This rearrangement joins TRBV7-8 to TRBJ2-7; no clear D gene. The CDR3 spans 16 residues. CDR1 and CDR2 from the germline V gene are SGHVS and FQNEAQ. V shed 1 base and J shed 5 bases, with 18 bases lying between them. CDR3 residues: CASSLELASTGNEQYF. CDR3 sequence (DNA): TGTGCCAGCAGCTTAGAGCTGGCATCCACTGGTAACGAGCAGTACTTC.

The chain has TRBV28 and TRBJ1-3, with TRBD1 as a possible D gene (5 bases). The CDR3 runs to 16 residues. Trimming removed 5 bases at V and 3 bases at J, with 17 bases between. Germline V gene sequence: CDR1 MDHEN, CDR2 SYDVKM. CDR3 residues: CASSPNFQGLGNTIYF. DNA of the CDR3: TGTGCCAGCAGTCCAAATTTCCAGGGCCTTGGAAACACCATATATTTT.

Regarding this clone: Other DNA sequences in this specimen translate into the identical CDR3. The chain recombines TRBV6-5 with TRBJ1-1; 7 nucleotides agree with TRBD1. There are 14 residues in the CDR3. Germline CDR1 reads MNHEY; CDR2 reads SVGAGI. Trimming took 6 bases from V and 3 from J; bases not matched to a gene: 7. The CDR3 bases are TGTGCCAGCAGAGCAGGGGGGGAGGACACTGAAGCTTTCTTT. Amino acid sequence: CASRAGGEDTEAFF.

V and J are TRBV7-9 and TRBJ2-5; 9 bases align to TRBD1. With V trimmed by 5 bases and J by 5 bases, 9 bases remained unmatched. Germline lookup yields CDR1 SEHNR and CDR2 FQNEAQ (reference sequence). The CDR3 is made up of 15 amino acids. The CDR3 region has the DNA TGTGCCAGCAGCACATTAGGGACAGGGATGGAGACCCAGTACTTC. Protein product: CASSTLGTGMETQYF. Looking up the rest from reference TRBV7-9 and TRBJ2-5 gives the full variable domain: DTGVSQNPRHKITKRGQNVTFRCDPISEHNRLYWYRQTLGQGPEFLTYFQNEAQLEKSRLLSDRFSAERPKGSFSTLEIQRTEQGDSAMYLCASSTLGTGMETQYFGPGTRLLVL.

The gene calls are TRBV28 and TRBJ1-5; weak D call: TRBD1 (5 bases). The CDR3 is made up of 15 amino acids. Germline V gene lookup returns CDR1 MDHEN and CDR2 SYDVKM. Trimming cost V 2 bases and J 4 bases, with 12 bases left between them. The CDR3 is CASSLTVGVNQPQHF. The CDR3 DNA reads TGTGCCAGCAGTTTAACGGTGGGGGTAAATCAGCCCCAGCATTTT.

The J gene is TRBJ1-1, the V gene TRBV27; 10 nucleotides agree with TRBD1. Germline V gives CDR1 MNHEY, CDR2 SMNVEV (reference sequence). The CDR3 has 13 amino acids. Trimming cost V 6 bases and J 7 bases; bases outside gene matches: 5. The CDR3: CASSWDRGIEAFF. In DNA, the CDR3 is TGTGCCAGCAGCTGGGACAGGGGAATTGAAGCTTTCTTT.

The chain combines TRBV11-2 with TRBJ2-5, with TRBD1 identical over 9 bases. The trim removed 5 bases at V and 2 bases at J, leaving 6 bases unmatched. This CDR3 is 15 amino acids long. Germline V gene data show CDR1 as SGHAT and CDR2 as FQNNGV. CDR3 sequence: CASSVQGAVQETQYF. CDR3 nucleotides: TGTGCCAGCAGCGTACAGGGGGCGGTACAAGAGACCCAGTACTTC.

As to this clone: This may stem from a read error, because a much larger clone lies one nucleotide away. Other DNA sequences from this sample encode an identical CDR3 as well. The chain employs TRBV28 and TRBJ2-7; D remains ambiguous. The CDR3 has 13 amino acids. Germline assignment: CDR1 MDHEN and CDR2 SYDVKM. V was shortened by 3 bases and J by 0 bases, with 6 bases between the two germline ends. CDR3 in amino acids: CASSLDGSYEQYF. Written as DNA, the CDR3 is TGTGCCAGCAGTTTGGACGGCTCCTACGAGCAGTACTTC.

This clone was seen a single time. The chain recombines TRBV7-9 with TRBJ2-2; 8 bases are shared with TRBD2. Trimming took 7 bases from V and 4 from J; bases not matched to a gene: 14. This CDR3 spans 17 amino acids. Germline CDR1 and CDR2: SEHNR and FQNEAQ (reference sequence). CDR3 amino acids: CASTSSNSGKSTGELFF. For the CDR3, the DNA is TGTGCCAGCACCTCCTCCAATAGCGGGAAGAGCACCGGGGAGCTGTTTTTT.

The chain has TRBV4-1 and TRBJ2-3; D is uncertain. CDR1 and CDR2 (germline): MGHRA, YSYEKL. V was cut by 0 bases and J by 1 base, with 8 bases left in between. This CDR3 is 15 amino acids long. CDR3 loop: CASSQDPDGTDTQYF. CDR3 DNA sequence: TGCGCCAGCAGCCAAGATCCCGACGGCACAGATACGCAGTATTTT.

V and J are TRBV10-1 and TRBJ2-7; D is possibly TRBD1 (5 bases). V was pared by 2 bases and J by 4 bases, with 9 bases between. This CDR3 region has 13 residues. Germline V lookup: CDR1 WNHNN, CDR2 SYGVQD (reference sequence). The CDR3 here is CASSERGFYEQYF. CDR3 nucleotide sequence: TGCGCCAGCAGTGAGAGGGGATTTTACGAGCAGTACTTC.

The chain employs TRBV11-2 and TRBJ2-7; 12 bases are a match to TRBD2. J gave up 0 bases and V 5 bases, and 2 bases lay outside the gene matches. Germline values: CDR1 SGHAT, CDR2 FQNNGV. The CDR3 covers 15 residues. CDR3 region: CASSMTSGGSYEQYF. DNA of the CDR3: TGTGCCAGCAGCATGACTAGCGGGGGCTCCTACGAGCAGTACTTC. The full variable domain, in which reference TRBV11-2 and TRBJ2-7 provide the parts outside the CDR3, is EAGVAQSPRYKIIEKRQSVAFWCNPISGHATLYWYQQILGQGPKLLIQFQNNGVVDDSQLPKDRFSAERLKGVDSTLKIQPAKLEDSAVYLCASSMTSGGSYEQYFGPGTRLTVT.